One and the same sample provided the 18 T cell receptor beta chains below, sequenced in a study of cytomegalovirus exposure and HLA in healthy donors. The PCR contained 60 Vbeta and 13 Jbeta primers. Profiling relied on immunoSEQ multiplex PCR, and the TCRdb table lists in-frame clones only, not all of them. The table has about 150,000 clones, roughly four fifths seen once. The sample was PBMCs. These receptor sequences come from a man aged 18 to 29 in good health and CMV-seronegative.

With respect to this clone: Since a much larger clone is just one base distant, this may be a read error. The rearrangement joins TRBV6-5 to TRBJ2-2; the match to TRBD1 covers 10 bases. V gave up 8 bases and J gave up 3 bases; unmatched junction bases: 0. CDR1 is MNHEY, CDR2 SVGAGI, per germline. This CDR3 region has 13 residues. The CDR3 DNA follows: TGTGCCAGCGGGACAGGGGACACCGGGGAGCTGTTTTTT. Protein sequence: CASGTGDTGELFF.

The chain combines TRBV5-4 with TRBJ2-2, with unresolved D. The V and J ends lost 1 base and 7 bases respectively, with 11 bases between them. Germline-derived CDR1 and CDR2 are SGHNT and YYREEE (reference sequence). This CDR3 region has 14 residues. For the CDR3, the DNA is TGTGCCAGCAGCTTGACTCGATCTAGCGGGGAGCTGTTTTTT. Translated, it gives CASSLTRSSGELFF. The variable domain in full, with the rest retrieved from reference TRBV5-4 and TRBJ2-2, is ETGVTQSPTHLIKTRGQQVTLRCSSQSGHNTVSWYQQALGQGPQFIFQYYREEENGRGNFPPRFSGLQFPNYSSELNVNALELDDSALYLCASSLTRSSGELFFGEGSRLTVL.

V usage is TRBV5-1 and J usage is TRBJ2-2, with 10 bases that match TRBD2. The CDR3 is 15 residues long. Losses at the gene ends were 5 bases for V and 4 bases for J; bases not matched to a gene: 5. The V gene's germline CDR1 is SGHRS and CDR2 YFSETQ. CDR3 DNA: TGCGCCAGCAGGGGGACTAGCGCGGGCACCGGGGAGCTGTTTTTT. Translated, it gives CASRGTSAGTGELFF.

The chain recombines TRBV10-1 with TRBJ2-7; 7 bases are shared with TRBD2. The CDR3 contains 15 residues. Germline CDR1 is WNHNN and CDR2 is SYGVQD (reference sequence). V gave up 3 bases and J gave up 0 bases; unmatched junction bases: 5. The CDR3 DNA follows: TGCGCCAGCAGTGACAGCGGGACCTACTCCTACGAGCAGTACTTC. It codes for CASSDSGTYSYEQYF.

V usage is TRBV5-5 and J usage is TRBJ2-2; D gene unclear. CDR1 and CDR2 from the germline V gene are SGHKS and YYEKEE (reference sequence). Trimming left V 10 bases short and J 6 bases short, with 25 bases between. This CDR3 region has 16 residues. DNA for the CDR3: TGTGCCTGTCAGGTGCGTCCCGCCGGATCGGCCGGGGAGCTGTTTTTT. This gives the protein CACQVRPAGSAGELFF.

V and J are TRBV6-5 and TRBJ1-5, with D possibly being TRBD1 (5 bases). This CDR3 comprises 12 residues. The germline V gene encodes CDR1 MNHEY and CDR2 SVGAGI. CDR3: CGTGEGRQPQHF. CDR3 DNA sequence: TGTGGGACCGGGGAGGGACGGCAGCCCCAGCATTTT.

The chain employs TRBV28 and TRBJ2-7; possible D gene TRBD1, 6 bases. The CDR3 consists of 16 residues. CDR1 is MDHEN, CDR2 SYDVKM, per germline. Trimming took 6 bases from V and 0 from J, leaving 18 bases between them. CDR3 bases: TGTGCCAGCAGCGCGGACCCACAGGGATTCTCCTACGAGCAGTACTTC. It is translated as CASSADPQGFSYEQYF.

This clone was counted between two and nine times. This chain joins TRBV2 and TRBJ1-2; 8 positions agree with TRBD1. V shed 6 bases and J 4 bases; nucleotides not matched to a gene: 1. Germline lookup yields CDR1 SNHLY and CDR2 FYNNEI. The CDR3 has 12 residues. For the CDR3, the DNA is TGTGCCAGCAGGACAGGGGCCTATGGCTACACCTTC. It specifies CASRTGAYGYTF.

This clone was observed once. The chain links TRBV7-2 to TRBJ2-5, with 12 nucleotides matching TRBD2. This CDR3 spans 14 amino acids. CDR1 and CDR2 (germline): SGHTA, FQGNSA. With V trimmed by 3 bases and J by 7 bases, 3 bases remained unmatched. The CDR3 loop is CASSLGLAGGTQYF. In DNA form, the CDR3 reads TGTGCCAGCAGCTTGGGACTAGCGGGCGGGACCCAGTACTTC.

CDR3 in amino acids: CASSLAPDRGRLAGGSTDTQYF. The CDR3 DNA sequence: TGTGCCAGCAGCTTAGCTCCGGACAGGGGCAGATTAGCGGGAGGGAGCACAGATACGCAGTATTTT. V usage is TRBV7-2 and J usage is TRBJ2-3; TRBD2 matches 11 bases. Germline values: CDR1 SGHTA, CDR2 FQGNSA. The V gene end was trimmed by 0 bases and the J gene end by 0 bases; junction bases not matched to a gene: 17. The CDR3 is 22 amino acids.

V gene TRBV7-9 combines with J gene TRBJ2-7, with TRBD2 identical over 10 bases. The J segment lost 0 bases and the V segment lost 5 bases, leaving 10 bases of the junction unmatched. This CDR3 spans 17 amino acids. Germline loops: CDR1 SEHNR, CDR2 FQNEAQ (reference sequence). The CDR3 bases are TGTGCCAGCAGCCCACGGACTAGCGGCAGCAACTCCTACGAGCAGTACTTC. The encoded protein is CASSPRTSGSNSYEQYF.

CDR3 protein: CASGGETYEQYF. CDR3 nucleotide sequence: TGTGCCAGCGGCGGGGAGACCTACGAGCAGTACTTC. V usage is TRBV6-6 and J usage is TRBJ2-7; weak D call: TRBD2 (6 bases). Germline CDR1 and CDR2: MNHNY and SVGAGI (reference sequence). V was cut by 8 bases and J by 2 bases, with 10 bases left in between. This CDR3 has 12 amino acids.

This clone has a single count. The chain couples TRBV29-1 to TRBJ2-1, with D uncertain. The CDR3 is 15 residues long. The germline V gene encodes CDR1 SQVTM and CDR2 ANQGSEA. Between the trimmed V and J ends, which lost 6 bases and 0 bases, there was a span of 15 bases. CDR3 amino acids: CSVDLKLFSYNEQFF. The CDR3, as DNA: TGCAGCGTCGACCTTAAACTATTCTCCTACAATGAGCAGTTCTTC.

The CDR3 spells CASRGGGAQETQYF. The DNA of the CDR3 is TGTGCCAGCAGAGGAGGGGGGGCACAAGAGACCCAGTACTTC. The gene calls are TRBV5-4 and TRBJ2-5; D is perhaps TRBD2 (7 bases). The CDR3 is made up of 14 amino acids. Trimming pared 5 bases from V and 2 bases from J, leaving 13 bases between. Looked up from germline, CDR1 is SGHNT and CDR2 is YYREEE (reference sequence). The variable domain in full, completed from reference TRBV5-4 and TRBJ2-5, reads ETGVTQSPTHLIKTRGQQVTLRCSSQSGHNTVSWYQQALGQGPQFIFQYYREEENGRGNFPPRFSGLQFPNYSSELNVNALELDDSALYLCASRGGGAQETQYFGPGTRLLVL.

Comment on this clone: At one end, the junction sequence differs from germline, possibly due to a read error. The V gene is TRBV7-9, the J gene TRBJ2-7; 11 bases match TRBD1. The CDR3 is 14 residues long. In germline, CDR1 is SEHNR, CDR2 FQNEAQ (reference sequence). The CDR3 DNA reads TGTTCCAGCAGCCCCGGGACAGGGGGCTACGAGCAGTACTTC. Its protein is CSSSPGTGGYEQYF.

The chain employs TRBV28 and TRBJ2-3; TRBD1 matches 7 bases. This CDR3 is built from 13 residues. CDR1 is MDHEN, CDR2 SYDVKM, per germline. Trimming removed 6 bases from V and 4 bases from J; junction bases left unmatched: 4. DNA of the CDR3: TGTGCCAGCAGCAGACAGGGTGCAGATACGCAGTATTTT. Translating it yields CASSRQGADTQYF.

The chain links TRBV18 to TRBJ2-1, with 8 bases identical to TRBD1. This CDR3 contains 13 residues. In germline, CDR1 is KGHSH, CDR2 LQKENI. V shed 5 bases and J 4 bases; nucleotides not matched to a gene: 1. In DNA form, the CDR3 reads TGTGCCAGCTCAGACAGGGGTTACAATGAGCAGTTCTTC. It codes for CASSDRGYNEQFF.

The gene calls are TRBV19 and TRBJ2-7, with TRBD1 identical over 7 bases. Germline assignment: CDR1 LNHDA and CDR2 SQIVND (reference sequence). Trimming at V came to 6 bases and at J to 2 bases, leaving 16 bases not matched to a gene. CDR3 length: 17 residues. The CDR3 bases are TGTGCCAGTAGCCTAGGGGGACAGAGTTTCGTTACCTACGAGCAGTACTTC. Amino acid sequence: CASSLGGQSFVTYEQYF.